These T cell receptor beta chains were read from a single sample in a study of blood T cell repertoires in COVID-19. Sequencing was performed with immunoSEQ multiplex PCR; in TCRdb, only in-frame clones are kept and a portion is missing. This sample has a few hundred thousand clones, with over 75% found just once. The sequenced sample consisted of peripheral blood. The receptors originated from a woman aged 50 to 60 who had recovered from COVID-19. CDR3s include the opening cysteine and the closing phenylalanine or tryptophan. The D gene is left open where the match is weak. Rows give clone size only sometimes, using once, few, many, or a class for an expanded clone.

.	.	TRBV28	TRBJ1-5	TGTGCCAGCAGCCCTCAGGGACAAGCACGTCAGCCCCAGCATTTT	CASSPQGQARQPQHF
few	TRBD1	TRBV18	TRBJ1-2	TGTGCCAGCTCACCACCCCGGGACAGGGGTCCCTACACCTTC	CASSPPRDRGPYTF
.	.	TRBV7-2	TRBJ2-2	TGTGCCAGCAGCTTACAGGGTACCACCGGGGAGCTGTTTTTT	CASSLQGTTGELFF
.	TRBD1	TRBV6-5	TRBJ2-7	TGTGCCAGCAGTTTCCGACAGGGCTCCTACGAGCAGTACTTC	CASSFRQGSYEQYF
.	.	TRBV18	TRBJ1-1	TGTGCCAGCTCAACAGATTTGAACACTGAAGCTTTCTTT	CASSTDLNTEAFF
.	.	TRBV2	TRBJ2-7	TGTGCCAGCAGCGAAGGGGCGGGACGGTTATACGAGCAGTACTTC	CASSEGAGRLYEQYF
.	TRBD2	TRBV28	TRBJ2-1	TGTGCCAGCAGCTTAGGGGGACTAGCGGGGGATAATGAGCAGTTCTTC	CASSLGGLAGDNEQFF
.	TRBD1	TRBV27	TRBJ2-7	TGTGCCAGCAGACCACTCACAGGGGTTGGAAGCGAGCAGTACTTC	CASRPLTGVGSEQYF
.	.	TRBV5-1	TRBJ1-1	TGCGCCAGCAGCAGCGACCTCATGAACACTGAAGCTTTCTTT	CASSSDLMNTEAFF
.	.	TRBV9	TRBJ2-5	TGTGCCAGCAGCGTAGGTGGCTTCCAGCAAGAGACCCAGTACTTC	CASSVGGFQQETQYF
once	TRBD1	TRBV6-2/TRBV6-3	TRBJ1-5	TGTGCCAGCAGTTACTCAGGGGGCTTTCAGCCCCAGCATTTT	CASSYSGGFQPQHF
.	TRBD1	TRBV28	TRBJ2-7	TGTGCCAGCAGTCTGACAGGGGGCTACGAGCAGTACTTC	CASSLTGGYEQYF
.	.	TRBV5-4	TRBJ2-3	TGTGCCAGCAGCTTGGAGGCAGGCGGGGATACGCAGTATTTT	CASSLEAGGDTQYF
.	.	TRBV12-3/TRBV12-4	TRBJ1-5	TGTGCCAGCAGTTCGACAGTAAATCAGCCCCAGCATTTT	CASSSTVNQPQHF
.	.	TRBV5-1	TRBJ2-7	TGCGCCAGCAGCATGGATGGGACCCTGGGAGGAAGCTCCTACGAGCAGTACTTC	CASSMDGTLGGSSYEQYF
.	TRBD2	TRBV7-2	TRBJ2-3	TGTGCCAGCAGCTTTCAGCGGGGAACCACAGATACGCAGTATTTT	CASSFQRGTTDTQYF
.	.	TRBV5-1	TRBJ2-1	TGCGCCAGCAGCCTAGAGGGTGAGCAGTTCTTC	CASSLEGEQFF
.	.	TRBV19	TRBJ1-2	TGTGCCAGTAGTATACACAGCTATGGCTACACCTTC	CASSIHSYGYTF
.	.	TRBV1	TRBJ2-5	TGCACCAGCAGCCAAGATTCGGGGGGGGGCCAAGAGACCCAGTACTTC	CTSSQDSGGGQETQYF
.	.	TRBV30	TRBJ1-5	TGTGCCTGGAGTGCTGCCTATAGCAATCAGCCCCAGCATTTT	CAWSAAYSNQPQHF
.	.	TRBV24-1	TRBJ1-2	TGTGCCACCAGTGATGATTGGGCAGAGAGTTACTATGGCTACACCTTC	CATSDDWAESYYGYTF
.	TRBD2	TRBV19	TRBJ2-1	TGTGCCAGTAGTATCGCTAGCGGGAGTCCCCTCAAGCAGTTCTTC	CASSIASGSPLKQFF
.	TRBD1	TRBV7-8	TRBJ1-2	TGTGCCAGCAGCCACGCAGTTTGGGACAGGGCAGGCTATGGCTACACCTTC	CASSHAVWDRAGYGYTF
.	.	TRBV28	TRBJ1-4	TGTGCCAGCAGCCTTTTAGGGGGGGCAAAGGGTGAAAAACTGTTTTTT	CASSLLGGAKGEKLFF
.	TRBD2	TRBV19	TRBJ2-5	TGTGCCAGTACTCCCGCGGGACTAGGAGAGACCCAGTACTTC	CASTPAGLGETQYF
.	TRBD1	TRBV30	TRBJ1-5	TGTGCCTGGAGTCCACGAGGACAGGGCAATCAGCCCCAGCATTTT	CAWSPRGQGNQPQHF
.	.	TRBV9	TRBJ1-6	TGTGCCAGCAGCGTACAGGGGAGTAACAATAATTCACCCCTCCACTTT	CASSVQGSNNNSPLHF
once	.	TRBV6-1	TRBJ1-5	TGTGCCAGCAGTGAGACAGTCGCTCAGCCCCAGCATTTT	CASSETVAQPQHF
few	.	TRBV23-1	TRBJ2-1	TGCGCCAGCAGACCTGAGACTAGAATCTCCTACAATGAGCAGTTCTTC	CASRPETRISYNEQFF
.	TRBD2	TRBV27	TRBJ2-1	TGTGCCAGCAGTTTATTAGCGGGAGGGGTTGAGCAGTTCTTC	CASSLLAGGVEQFF
.	TRBD2	TRBV11-3	TRBJ2-1	TGTGCCAGCAGCTTTGGACTAGCGGAGGACAATGAGCAGTTCTTC	CASSFGLAEDNEQFF
.	TRBD1	TRBV28	TRBJ1-5	TGTGCCAGCAGTTTAGGGACAGGGGAACATCAGCCCCAGCATTTT	CASSLGTGEHQPQHF
once	.	TRBV30	TRBJ1-5	TGTGCCTGGAGTTCACCCGGGGGCAATCAGCCCCAGCATTTT	CAWSSPGGNQPQHF
.	.	TRBV30	TRBJ2-2	TGTGCCTGGAGTACGGACAGTGGGACCACCGGGGAGCTGTTTTTT	CAWSTDSGTTGELFF
.	.	TRBV7-2	TRBJ1-6	TGTGCCAGCAGCCCGACCAGACAGGTTAATTCACCCCTCCACTTT	CASSPTRQVNSPLHF
.	.	TRBV28	TRBJ2-7	TGTGCCAGCAGTGGGCCCTTGAGAGCGGGCTACGAGCAGTACTTC	CASSGPLRAGYEQYF
.	.	TRBV5-1	TRBJ2-5	TGCGCCAGCAGCTTTAGCGGATTCCAAGAGACCCAGTACTTC	CASSFSGFQETQYF
.	.	TRBV29-1	TRBJ2-1	TGCAGCGTTGACGGGACATCCTACAATGAGCAGTTCTTC	CSVDGTSYNEQFF
.	TRBD1	TRBV5-1	TRBJ2-1	TGCGCCAGCAGCTCGGACAGGTTAAGTGGGTTCTTC	CASSSDRLSGFF
.	.	TRBV6-5	TRBJ1-6	TGTGCCAGCAGCTTACAGGGCTCGGGTTCACCCCTCCACTTT	CASSLQGSGSPLHF
.	.	TRBV29-1	TRBJ2-1	TGCAGCGTTGAGTGGTGGGGGGGCTCTGATGAGCAGTTCTTC	CSVEWWGGSDEQFF
.	.	TRBV27	TRBJ1-5	TGTGCCAGCAGTTTACAAAGCAGCAATCAGCCCCAGCATTTT	CASSLQSSNQPQHF
.	TRBD1	TRBV27	TRBJ2-7	TGTGCCAGCAGTGCTGGACAGGCTGCCGAGCAGTACTTC	CASSAGQAAEQYF
.	.	TRBV9	TRBJ1-4	TGTGCCAGCAGCGTAGGACAGTTGAGGACACCAACTAATGAAAAACTGTTTTTT	CASSVGQLRTPTNEKLFF
.	TRBD2	TRBV29-1	TRBJ2-5	TGCAGCGGACGACTAGCGGGGTGGGAGACCCAGTACTTC	CSGRLAGWETQYF
.	.	TRBV30	TRBJ1-1	TGTGCCTGGGACCCGGGACTTAAGAACACTGAAGCTTTCTTT	CAWDPGLKNTEAFF
.	TRBD2	TRBV19	TRBJ2-5	TGTGCCAGTAGTACCGGGACTAGCGGGAGGGCCAGGGAGACCCAGTACTTC	CASSTGTSGRARETQYF
.	.	TRBV19	TRBJ1-3	TGTGCCAGTAGTAACAGTTACTCTGGAAACACCATATATTTT	CASSNSYSGNTIYF
.	.	TRBV7-3	TRBJ1-2	TGTGCCAGCAGCTTATCCGGGACAACGAACTATGGCTACACCTTC	CASSLSGTTNYGYTF
.	.	TRBV19	TRBJ2-2	TGTGCCAGTAGACCCGAGGCCGGGGAGCTGTTTTTT	CASRPEAGELFF
.	.	TRBV6-2/TRBV6-3	TRBJ1-5	TGTGCCAGCAGCACGACAGGATCGGGCAATCAGCCCCAGCATTTT	CASSTTGSGNQPQHF
few	TRBD1	TRBV29-1	TRBJ1-1	TGCAGCGTTGGGGACAGGCATACTGAAGCTTTCTTT	CSVGDRHTEAFF
.	.	TRBV6-5	TRBJ1-2	TGTGCCAGCAGCCCCCGGTTCGACTCCCCCGGCTACACCTTC	CASSPRFDSPGYTF
.	TRBD2	TRBV3-1/TRBV3-2	TRBJ2-1	TGTGCCAGCAGCCAGCGGGGGTCCAATGAGCAGTTCTTC	CASSQRGSNEQFF